This TCR beta chain derives from a study of blood T cell repertoires in COVID-19. As for the study in general: Researchers got acute and convalescent COVID-19 samples from the United States, Italy and Spain. T cells, B-cell-depleted T cells, or PBMCs supplied cDNA or gDNA.

Germline assignment: CDR1 SNHLY and CDR2 FYNNEI. V trimming: 8 bases; J trimming: 5 bases; junction bases outside the gene matches: 10. The length of the CDR3 is 15 residues. Under the authors' procedure: Estimates of nucleated cell counts were drawn from the amplification of reference gene primers. Sequencing used immunoSEQ multiplex PCR; TCRdb keeps in-frame clones, though not all of them. That table supplies the V and J calls and clone size; D and trimming were determined from the DNA. This sample yields more than 300,000 clones, of which about 82% are seen a single time; around 1.6% belongs to the top ten.

The sequenced material came from peripheral blood. The chain joins TRBV2 to TRBJ2-5, with 11 bases identical to TRBD1. The TCR was taken from a woman aged 50 to 60 with acute or convalescent COVID-19. CDR3: CASGGQGVLAETQYF. The CDR3 DNA reads as TGTGCCAGCGGGGGACAGGGGGTGCTGGCGGAGACCCAGTACTTC.